This T cell receptor (beta chain) was obtained from a study of beta chain features in type 1 diabetes. Turning to the study itself: All samples yielded 107,917,701 examined sorted cells.

This clone has more than one count but fewer than ten. This CDR3 has 17 amino acids. With V trimmed by 5 bases and J by 6 bases, 15 bases remained unmatched. In germline, CDR1 is SGHDN, CDR2 FVKESK. Sequenced material consisted of expressed TCRB transcripts (all of the isolated RNA was reverse transcribed). The table came from immunoSEQ multiplex PCR; TCRdb's copy has only in-frame clones and leaves some out. The table lists hundreds of thousands of clones, roughly 17% of them singletons. CD4+ naive, central memory, regulatory and stem cell-like memory cells were sorted via CD45RO/CCR7/CD25/CD127/CD95/CD27.

The rearrangement links TRBV14 to TRBJ2-1, with 8 bases fitting TRBD2. This TCR was recovered from a woman between 18 and 30 years old in good health. Source material: naive CD4+ T cells from blood. The CDR3 sequence is CASSKSSGPETGNEQFF. The DNA for the CDR3 is TGTGCCAGCAGCAAATCTAGCGGGCCCGAAACGGGCAATGAGCAGTTCTTC.